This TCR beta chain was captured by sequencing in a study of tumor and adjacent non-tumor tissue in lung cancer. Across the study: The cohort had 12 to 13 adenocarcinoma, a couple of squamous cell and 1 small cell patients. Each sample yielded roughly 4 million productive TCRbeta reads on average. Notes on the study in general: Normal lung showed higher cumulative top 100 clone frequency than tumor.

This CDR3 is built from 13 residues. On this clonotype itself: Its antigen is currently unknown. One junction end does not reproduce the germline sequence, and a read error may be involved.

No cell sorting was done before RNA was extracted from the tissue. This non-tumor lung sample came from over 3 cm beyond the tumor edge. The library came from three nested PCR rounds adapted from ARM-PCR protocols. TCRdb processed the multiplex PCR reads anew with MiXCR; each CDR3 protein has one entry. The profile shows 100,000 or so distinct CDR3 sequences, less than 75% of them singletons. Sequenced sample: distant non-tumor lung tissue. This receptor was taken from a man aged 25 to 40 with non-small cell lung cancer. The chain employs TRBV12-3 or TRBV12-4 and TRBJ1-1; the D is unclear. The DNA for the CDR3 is TGTGCCAGCAGTTTCGGGGAAATCACTGAAACTTTCTTT. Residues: CASSFGEITETFF.